This TCR beta chain emerged from a study of vaccination and CD4 T cells after COVID-19. Treatment given: approximately nine-day PBMC culture with coronavirus spike peptide pools or control peptides (ViraFEST assay). With regard to this clonotype: Its matching antigen is unknown.

The Oncomine TCR Beta short-read assay generated sequence data from the DNA of cultured CD4+ T cells. DNA came from CD4+ T cells after culture. Each CDR3 protein is one row after TCRdb ran MiXCR on the PCR reads. The sample holds some 5,900 distinct CDR3 sequences, 45% to 60% seen once. Germline V gene lookup returns CDR1 SGHAT and CDR2 FQNNGV. Trimming pared 1 base from V and 7 bases from J, leaving 12 bases between. CDR3 size: 14 residues. The clonotype comes from a human donor who had recovered from COVID-19. Sequencing was carried out using CD4+ T cells from blood, cultured in vitro. The rearrangement uses TRBV11-2 and TRBJ2-3, with D unclear. As DNA, the CDR3 is TGTGCCAGCAGCTTAGCTGGGGTGGGGAATACGCAGTATTTT. Amino acid sequence: CASSLAGVGNTQYF.